The 5 T cell receptor beta chains below come from one sample, sequenced in a study of regulatory T cells in long-lasting Graves disease. Sample time point: newly diagnosed GD, antithyroid drugs for less than 3 months. TCR sequences were obtained from RNA taken from PBMCs. Investigators prepared the TCR beta libraries by applying iRepertoire HTBI primers and Arm-PCR of CDR3 regions. TCRdb called the multiplex PCR reads again in MiXCR, with one record for every CDR3 protein. The sample yields around 500,000 distinct CDR3 sequences, approximately 15% seen once. Another study also made use of these data, one on T cells in Graves' hyperthyroidism and ophthalmopathy.

The sample here was peripheral blood mononuclear cells (PBMCs), taken at new diagnosis, from a patient treated with antithyroid drugs. These receptor sequences come from a man aged 25-45 years with Graves disease.

This clonotype was counted once. The gene calls are TRBV11-2 and TRBJ2-1; 7 bases match TRBD1. In germline, CDR1 is SGHAT, CDR2 FQNNGV. This CDR3 has 14 amino acids. V shed 2 bases and J 5 bases; nucleotides not matched to a gene: 3. DNA of the CDR3: TGTGCCAGCAGCTTATCCGACAGGGACAATGAGCAGTTCTTC. As protein: CASSLSDRDNEQFF.

As regards this clonotype: It may be a read error: a sequence one base away is much more abundant. This chain uses TRBV27 with TRBJ1-2; D is undetermined. Germline CDR1 reads MNHEY; CDR2 reads SMNVEV (reference sequence). The CDR3 consists of 13 residues. CDR3 bases: TGTGCCAACAGTTTTGGAGAGCAATACGGCTACACCTTC. Translating it yields CANSFGEQYGYTF.

This clonotype was found a few times. The CDR3 nucleotides are TGTGCCAGCTCACGGGACTGGGAGAACACCGGGGAGCTGTTTTTT. Amino acids: CASSRDWENTGELFF. The V and J genes are TRBV18 and TRBJ2-2, with a possible D match to TRBD2 (6 bases). The CDR3 extends over 15 amino acids. Per germline, CDR1 KGHSH and CDR2 LQKENI. V gave up 4 bases and J gave up 1 base, with 10 bases separating them.

This clonotype was observed a few times. DNA of the CDR3: TGTGCCTGGAGTGTCCTTTATGGGGCAGCCACATATGGCTACACCTTC. Residues: CAWSVLYGAATYGYTF. The chain links TRBV30 to TRBJ1-2, with a weak D call TRBD1 (5 bases). Germline V gene data show CDR1 as GTSNPN and CDR2 as SVGIG (reference sequence). V dropped 0 bases and J dropped 5 bases, with 19 bases sitting between them. The CDR3 spans 16 residues.

This CDR3 is CASSLGGRNTIYF. The CDR3 region has the DNA TGTGCCAGCAGCTTGGGGGGAAGAAACACCATATATTTT. The V gene is TRBV11-3, the J gene TRBJ1-3; D may be TRBD1 (5 bases). The CDR3 has 13 amino acids. V was pared by 3 bases and J by 5 bases, with 8 bases between. Germline V gene lookup returns CDR1 SGHNT and CDR2 YENEEA.